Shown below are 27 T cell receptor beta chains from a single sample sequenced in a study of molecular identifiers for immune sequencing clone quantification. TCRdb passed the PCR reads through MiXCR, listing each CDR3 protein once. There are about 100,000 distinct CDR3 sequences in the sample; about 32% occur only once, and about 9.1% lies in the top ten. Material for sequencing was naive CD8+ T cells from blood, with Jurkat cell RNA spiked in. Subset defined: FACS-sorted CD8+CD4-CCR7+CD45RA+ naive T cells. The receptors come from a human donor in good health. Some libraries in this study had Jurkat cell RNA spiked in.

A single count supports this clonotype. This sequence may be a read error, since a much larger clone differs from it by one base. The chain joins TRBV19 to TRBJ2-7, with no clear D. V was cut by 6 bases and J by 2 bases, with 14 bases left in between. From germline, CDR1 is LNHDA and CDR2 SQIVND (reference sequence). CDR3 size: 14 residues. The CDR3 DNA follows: TGTGCCAGTAGCTCGACGGTAAGCACCTACGAGCAGTACTTC. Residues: CASSSTVSTYEQYF.

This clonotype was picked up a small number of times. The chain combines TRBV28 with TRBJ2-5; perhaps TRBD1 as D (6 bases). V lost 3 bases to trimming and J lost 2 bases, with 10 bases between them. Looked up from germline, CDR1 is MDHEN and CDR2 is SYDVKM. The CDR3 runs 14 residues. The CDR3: CASSLPDRQETQYF. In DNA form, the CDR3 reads TGTGCCAGCAGTTTGCCCGACAGGCAAGAGACCCAGTACTTC.

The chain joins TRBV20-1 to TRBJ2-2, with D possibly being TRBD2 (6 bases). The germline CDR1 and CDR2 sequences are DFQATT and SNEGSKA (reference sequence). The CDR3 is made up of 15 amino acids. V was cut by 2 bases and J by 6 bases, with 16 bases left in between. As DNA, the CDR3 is TGCAGTGCTAGACGGCTAGCGCGCAGTTCCGGGGAGCTGTTTTTT. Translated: CSARRLARSSGELFF.

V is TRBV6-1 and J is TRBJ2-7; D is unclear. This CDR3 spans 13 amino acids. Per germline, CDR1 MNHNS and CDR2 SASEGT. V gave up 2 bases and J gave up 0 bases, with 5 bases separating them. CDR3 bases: TGTGCCAGCAGTGAATGGACCTCCTACGAGCAGTACTTC. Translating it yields CASSEWTSYEQYF.

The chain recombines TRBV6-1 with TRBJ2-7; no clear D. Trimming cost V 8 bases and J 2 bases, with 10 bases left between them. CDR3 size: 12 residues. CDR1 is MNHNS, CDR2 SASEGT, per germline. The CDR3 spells CASVLHTYEQYF. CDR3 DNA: TGTGCCAGCGTGCTCCATACCTACGAGCAGTACTTC.

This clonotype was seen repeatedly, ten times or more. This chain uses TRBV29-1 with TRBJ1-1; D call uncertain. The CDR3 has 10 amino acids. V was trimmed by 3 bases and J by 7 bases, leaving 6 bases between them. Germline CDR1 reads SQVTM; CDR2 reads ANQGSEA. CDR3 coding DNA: TGCAGCGTTGAGTATATTGAAGCTTTCTTT. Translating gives CSVEYIEAFF.

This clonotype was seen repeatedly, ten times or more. The CDR3 protein is CASSLWDVSPQYF. CDR3 sequence (DNA): TGTGCCAGCAGTTTATGGGACGTCAGCCCCCAGTACTTC. This chain links TRBV12-3 or TRBV12-4 with TRBJ2-5; the D gene could be TRBD1 or TRBD2 (5 bases each). This CDR3 is 13 amino acids long. V lost 2 bases, J lost 9 bases, and 13 bases lay in between.

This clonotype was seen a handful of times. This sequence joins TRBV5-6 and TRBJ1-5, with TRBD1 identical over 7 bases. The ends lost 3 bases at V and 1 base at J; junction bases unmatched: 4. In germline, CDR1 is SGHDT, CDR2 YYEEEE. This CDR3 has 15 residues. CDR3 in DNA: TGTGCCAGCAGCTCAGGGGGGATCAGCAATCAGCCCCAGCATTTT. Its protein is CASSSGGISNQPQHF.

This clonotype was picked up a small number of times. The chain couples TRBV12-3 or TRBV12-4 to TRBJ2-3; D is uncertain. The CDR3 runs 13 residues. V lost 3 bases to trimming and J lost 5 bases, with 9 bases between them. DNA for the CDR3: TGTGCCAGCAGTTTCGGAACCTTAGATACGCAGTATTTT. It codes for CASSFGTLDTQYF.

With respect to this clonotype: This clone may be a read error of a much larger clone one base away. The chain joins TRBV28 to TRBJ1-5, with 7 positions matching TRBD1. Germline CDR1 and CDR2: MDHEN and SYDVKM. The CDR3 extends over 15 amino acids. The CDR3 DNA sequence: TGTGCCAGCACCTTGGGGACAGTTCGGAATCAGCCCCAGCAATTT. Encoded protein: CASTLGTVRNQPQQF.

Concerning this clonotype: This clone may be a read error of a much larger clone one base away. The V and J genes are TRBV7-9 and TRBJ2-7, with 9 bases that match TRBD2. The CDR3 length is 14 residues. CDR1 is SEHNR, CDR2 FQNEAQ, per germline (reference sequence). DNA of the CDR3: TGTGCCAGCAGCACGACTAGCGGACCCTACGAGCGGTACTTC. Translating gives CASSTTSGPYERYF.

CDR3 bases: TGTGCCAGCAGCCGATGGGATTTTGGGAGCACTGAAGCTTTCTTT. Amino acid sequence: CASSRWDFGSTEAFF. The V and J genes are TRBV3-1 and TRBJ1-1; the D is unclear. This CDR3 comprises 15 residues. The germline gives CDR1 LGHDT, CDR2 YNNKEL (reference sequence). V was shortened by 4 bases and J by 4 bases, with 16 bases between the two germline ends.

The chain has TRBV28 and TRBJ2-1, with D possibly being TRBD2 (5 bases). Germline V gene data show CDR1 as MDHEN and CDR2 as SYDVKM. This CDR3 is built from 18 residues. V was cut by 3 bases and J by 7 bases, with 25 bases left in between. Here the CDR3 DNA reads TGTGCCAGCAGTTTTAATGATAGGGTCCGAGGGTTGACGAATGAGCAGTTCTTC. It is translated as CASSFNDRVRGLTNEQFF.

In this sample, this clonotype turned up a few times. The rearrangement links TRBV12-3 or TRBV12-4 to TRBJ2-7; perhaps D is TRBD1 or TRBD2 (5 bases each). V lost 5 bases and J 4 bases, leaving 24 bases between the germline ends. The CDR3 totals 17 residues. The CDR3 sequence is CASSPSRGTFQAYEQYF. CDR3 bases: TGTGCCAGCAGTCCCAGCCGAGGGACGTTCCAGGCGTACGAGCAGTACTTC.

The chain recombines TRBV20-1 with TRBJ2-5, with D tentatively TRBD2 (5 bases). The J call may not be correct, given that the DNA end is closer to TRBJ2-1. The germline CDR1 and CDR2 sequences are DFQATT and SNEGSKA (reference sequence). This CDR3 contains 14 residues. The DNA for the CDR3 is TGCAGTGCCTTTGGGCCCAGTGATTGGGAGACCCAGTTCTTC. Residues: CSAFGPSDWETQFF.

The CDR3 coding sequence is TGTGCCAGCAGCGACCGGACAGGCGGAATCTACAATGAGCAGTTCTTC. This encodes CASSDRTGGIYNEQFF. The rearrangement uses TRBV9 and TRBJ2-1; TRBD1 agrees at 7 bases. V trimming: 3 bases; J trimming: 3 bases; junction bases outside the gene matches: 9. The CDR3 loop spans 16 amino acids. The germline CDR1 and CDR2 sequences are SGDLS and YYNGEE.

The CDR3 spells CASGFTGELFF. The DNA for the CDR3 is TGTGCCAGCGGGTTCACCGGGGAGCTGTTTTTT. V and J are TRBV5-6 and TRBJ2-2, with D unclear. Deletions cut 7 bases from V and 4 bases from J, with 5 bases between. This CDR3 region has 11 residues. Germline assignment: CDR1 SGHDT and CDR2 YYEEEE. The entire variable domain, with the rest obtained from reference TRBV5-6 and TRBJ2-2, is as follows: DAGVTQSPTHLIKTRGQQVTLRCSPKSGHDTVSWYQQALGQGPQFIFQYYEEEERQRGNFPDRFSGHQFPNYSSELNVNALLLGDSALYLCASGFTGELFFGEGSRLTVL.

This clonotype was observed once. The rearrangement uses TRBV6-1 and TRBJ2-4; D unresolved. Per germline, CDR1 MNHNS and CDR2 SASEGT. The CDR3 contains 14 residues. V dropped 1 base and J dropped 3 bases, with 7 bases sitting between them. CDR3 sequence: CASSEGTGKNIQYF. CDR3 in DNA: TGTGCCAGCAGTGAAGGGACGGGCAAAAACATTCAGTACTTC.

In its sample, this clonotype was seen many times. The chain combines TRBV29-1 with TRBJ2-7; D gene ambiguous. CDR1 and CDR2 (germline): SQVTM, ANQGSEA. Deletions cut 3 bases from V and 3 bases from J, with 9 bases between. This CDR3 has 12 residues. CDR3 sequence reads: CSVEIRNYEQYF. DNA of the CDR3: TGCAGCGTTGAGATTCGGAACTACGAGCAGTACTTC.

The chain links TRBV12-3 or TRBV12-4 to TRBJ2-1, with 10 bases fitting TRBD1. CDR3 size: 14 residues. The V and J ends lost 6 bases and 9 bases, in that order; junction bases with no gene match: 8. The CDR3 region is CASSDRGRYAEQFF. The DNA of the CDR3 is TGTGCCAGCAGCGACAGGGGGCGCTATGCTGAGCAGTTCTTC.

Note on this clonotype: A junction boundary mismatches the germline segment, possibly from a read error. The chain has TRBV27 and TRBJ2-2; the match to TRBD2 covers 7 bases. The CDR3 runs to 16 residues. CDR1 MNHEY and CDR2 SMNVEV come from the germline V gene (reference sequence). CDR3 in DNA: TGTGCCAGCAAGGGCGGGCTAGCGGTGAACACCGGGGAGCTGATTTTT. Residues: CASKGGLAVNTGELIF.

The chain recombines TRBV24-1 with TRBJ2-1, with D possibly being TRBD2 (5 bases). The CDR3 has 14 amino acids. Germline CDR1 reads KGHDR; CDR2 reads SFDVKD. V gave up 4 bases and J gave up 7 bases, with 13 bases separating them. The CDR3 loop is CATSDQLRGNEQFF. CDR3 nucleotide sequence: TGTGCCACCAGTGACCAACTTAGAGGGAATGAGCAGTTCTTC.

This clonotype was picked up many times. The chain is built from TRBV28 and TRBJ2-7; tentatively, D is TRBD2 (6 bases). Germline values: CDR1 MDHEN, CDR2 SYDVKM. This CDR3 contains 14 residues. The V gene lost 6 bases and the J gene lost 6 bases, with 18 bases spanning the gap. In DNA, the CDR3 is TGTGCCAGCAGCTCCTTAGGCGGAGGGCTCGAGCAGTACTTC. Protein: CASSSLGGGLEQYF.

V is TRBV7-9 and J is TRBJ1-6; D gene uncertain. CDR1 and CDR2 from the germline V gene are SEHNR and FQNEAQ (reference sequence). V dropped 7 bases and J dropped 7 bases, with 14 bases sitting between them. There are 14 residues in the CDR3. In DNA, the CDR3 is TGTGCCAGCACCTCTCAAGGGCGAAATTCACCCCTCCACTTT. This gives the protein CASTSQGRNSPLHF. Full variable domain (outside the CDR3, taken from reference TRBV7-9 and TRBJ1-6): DTGVSQNPRHKITKRGQNVTFRCDPISEHNRLYWYRQTLGQGPEFLTYFQNEAQLEKSRLLSDRFSAERPKGSFSTLEIQRTEQGDSAMYLCASTSQGRNSPLHFGNGTRLTVT.

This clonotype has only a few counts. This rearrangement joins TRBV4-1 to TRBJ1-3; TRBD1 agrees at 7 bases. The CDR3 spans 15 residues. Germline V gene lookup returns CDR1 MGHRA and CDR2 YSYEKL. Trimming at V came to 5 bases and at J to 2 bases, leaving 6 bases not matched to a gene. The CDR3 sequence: CASSRQGNAGNTIYF. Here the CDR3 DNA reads TGCGCCAGCAGCAGACAGGGTAACGCTGGAAACACCATATATTTT.

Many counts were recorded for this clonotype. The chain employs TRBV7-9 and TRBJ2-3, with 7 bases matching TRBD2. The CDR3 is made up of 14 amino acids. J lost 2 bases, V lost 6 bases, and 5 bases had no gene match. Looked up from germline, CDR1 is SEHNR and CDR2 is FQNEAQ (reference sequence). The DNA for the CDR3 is TGTGCCAGCAGACAGCGGGGCACCACAGATACGCAGTATTTT. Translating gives CASRQRGTTDTQYF.

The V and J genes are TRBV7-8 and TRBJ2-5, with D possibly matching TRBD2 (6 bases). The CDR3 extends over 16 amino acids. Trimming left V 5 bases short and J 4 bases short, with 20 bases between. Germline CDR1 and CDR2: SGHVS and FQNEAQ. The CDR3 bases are TGTGCCAGCAGCCAGGTCACGGGAGATAGTGCAGAGACCCAGTACTTC. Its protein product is CASSQVTGDSAETQYF. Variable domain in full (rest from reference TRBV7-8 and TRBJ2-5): GAGVSQSPRYKVAKRGQDVALRCDPISGHVSLFWYQQALGQGPEFLTYFQNEAQLDKSGLPSDRFFAERPEGSVSTLKIQRTQQEDSAVYLCASSQVTGDSAETQYFGPGTRLLVL.